One and the same sample provided the 5 T cell receptor beta chains below, sequenced in a study of T cells after yellow fever vaccination. TCRdb re-called the 5' RACE reads through MiXCR, storing one row per CDR3 protein. The sample carries more than 65,000 distinct CDR3 sequences, about 14% recorded once. The starting material was CD8+ T cells not binding an NS4B(214-222) dextramer, sorted from PBMCs, obtained roughly 20 days after the first yellow fever vaccination. All receptors derive from a man younger than 30 who received the YFV17D yellow fever vaccine.

This clonotype is judged medium-sized. This rearrangement joins TRBV6-2 or TRBV6-3 to TRBJ2-6; D unclear. CDR3 length: 15 amino acids. Germline CDR1 reads MNHEY; CDR2 reads SVGEGT. Trimming stripped 3 bases from V and 0 bases from J, with 6 bases between. CDR3 in DNA: TGTGCCAGCAGTTATAGCAGCTCTGGGGCCAACGTCCTGACTTTC. It encodes CASSYSSSGANVLTF.

This sequence joins TRBV4-3 and TRBJ1-2; 8 nucleotides align to TRBD1. V lost 0 bases to trimming and J lost 3 bases; unmatched junction nucleotides: 3. This CDR3 has 15 residues. Germline CDR1 and CDR2: LGHNA and YSLEER. The CDR3 DNA is TGCGCCAGCAGCCAAGACCAGGGGGCTTACTATGGCTACACCTTC. Residues: CASSQDQGAYYGYTF.

This clonotype was picked up a small number of times. The chain couples TRBV6-2 or TRBV6-3 to TRBJ1-5, with D uncertain. The CDR3 runs to 14 residues. Looked up from germline, CDR1 is MNHEY and CDR2 is SVGEGT. Trimming stripped 2 bases from V and 3 bases from J, with 8 bases between. The CDR3 coding sequence is TGTGCCAGCAGTTACAGGGAGCTCAATCAGCCCCAGCATTTT. This sequence encodes CASSYRELNQPQHF.

The V call is TRBV6-2 or TRBV6-3, the J call TRBJ2-2; 9 positions match TRBD1. This CDR3 spans 15 amino acids. From germline, CDR1 is MNHEY and CDR2 SVGEGT. J gave up 4 bases and V 6 bases, and 6 bases lay outside the gene matches. The CDR3 DNA follows: TGTGCCAGCAGCGTGACAGGGGGTCCCACCGGGGAGCTGTTTTTT. This gives the protein CASSVTGGPTGELFF.

This clonotype was detected only a few times. The genes are TRBV27 and TRBJ1-5, with 10 bases that match TRBD1. With 5 bases clipped from V and 7 bases from J, the junction kept 11 bases outside the gene matches. CDR1 and CDR2 from the germline V gene are MNHEY and SMNVEV (reference sequence). The CDR3 contains 16 residues. CDR3 region: CASSKVRTGGGQPQHF. CDR3 in DNA: TGTGCCAGCAGTAAAGTCCGGACAGGGGGGGGCCAGCCCCAGCATTTT.